The TCR beta chain under discussion was sequenced for a study of cytomegalovirus exposure and HLA in healthy donors. 13 Jbeta primers and 60 Vbeta primers were used for the PCR. Clones were sequenced by immunoSEQ multiplex PCR, and TCRdb holds only the in-frame ones, with some missing. The sample's table shows about 130,000 clones. The germline gives CDR1 SGHDT, CDR2 YYEEEE. V lost 3 bases to trimming and J lost 7 bases; unmatched junction nucleotides: 6. The length of the CDR3 is 15 residues. This clonotype originated in a woman aged 60-70 years in good health and CMV-seronegative. The sample comprised PBMCs. The chain links TRBV5-6 to TRBJ2-1, with TRBD2 matching over 11 bases. The CDR3 DNA reads TGTGCCAGCAGCTCAACGTCTAGCGGGAGGAATGAGCAGTTCTTC. Translating gives CASSSTSSGRNEQFF. Together with reference TRBV5-6 and TRBJ2-1, the CDR3 gives the full variable domain: DAGVTQSPTHLIKTRGQQVTLRCSPKSGHDTVSWYQQALGQGPQFIFQYYEEEERQRGNFPDRFSGHQFPNYSSELNVNALLLGDSALYLCASSSTSSGRNEQFFGPGTRLTVL.